This is a list of T cell receptor beta chains from one sample in a study of blood T cell repertoires in COVID-19. Produced via immunoSEQ multiplex PCR; TCRdb's table is partial and in-frame only. In the table there are roughly 150,000 clones, 65% to 80% of which are singletons. Sequencing input: PBMCs or T cells enriched from blood (not recorded which). These receptor sequences come from a woman aged 70-85 years in a cohort exposed to, infected with or recovered from COVID-19 (not recorded which). Both conserved end residues are part of each CDR3. The order of the fields is V gene, J gene, CDR3 protein.

TRBV4-3	TRBJ1-1	CASSHRTGTEAFF
TRBV18	TRBJ2-3	CASSHGLAGGGTQYF
TRBV19	TRBJ2-1	CASSLTSGLEQFF
TRBV19	TRBJ2-3	CASSNPGGRTDTQYF
TRBV11-2	TRBJ2-1	CASSLRPAGGSYNEQFF
TRBV5-8	TRBJ2-3	CASSFGTSGSADTQYF
TRBV6-6	TRBJ1-6	CASSPFLMSSYNSPLHF
TRBV19	TRBJ1-4	CASKRGSSNEKLFF
TRBV4-1	TRBJ2-7	CASSQRGSLGEQYF
TRBV25-1	TRBJ1-2	CASSEQINYGYTF
TRBV7-7	TRBJ1-4	CASSPRTGLGEKLFF
TRBV27	TRBJ1-5	CASSSGQGIQPQHF
TRBV5-1	TRBJ2-5	CASSTLAGAETQYF
TRBV5-4	TRBJ2-7	CASSPQTGAGTYEQYF
TRBV7-9	TRBJ2-1	CASSKELADNEQFF
TRBV5-1	TRBJ2-7	CASSYLAGGNEQYF
TRBV7-8	TRBJ2-5	CASSPMGGGGQETQYF
TRBV7-6	TRBJ2-7	CASSLGGRAYEQYF